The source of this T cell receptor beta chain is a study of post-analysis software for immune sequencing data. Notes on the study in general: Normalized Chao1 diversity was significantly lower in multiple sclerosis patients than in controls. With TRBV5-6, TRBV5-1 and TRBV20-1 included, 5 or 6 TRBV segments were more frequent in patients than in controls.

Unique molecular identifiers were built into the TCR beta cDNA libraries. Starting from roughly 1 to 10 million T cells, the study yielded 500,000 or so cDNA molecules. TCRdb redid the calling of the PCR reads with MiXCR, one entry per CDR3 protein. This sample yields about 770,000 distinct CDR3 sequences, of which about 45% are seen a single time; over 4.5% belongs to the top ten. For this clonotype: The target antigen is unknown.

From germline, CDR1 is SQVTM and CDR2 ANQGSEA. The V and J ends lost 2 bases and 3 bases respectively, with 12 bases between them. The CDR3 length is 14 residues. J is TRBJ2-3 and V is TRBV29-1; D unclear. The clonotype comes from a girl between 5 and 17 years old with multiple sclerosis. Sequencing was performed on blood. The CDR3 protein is CSVESAEATDTQYF. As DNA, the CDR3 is TGCAGCGTTGAATCGGCAGAGGCAACAGATACGCAGTATTTT.